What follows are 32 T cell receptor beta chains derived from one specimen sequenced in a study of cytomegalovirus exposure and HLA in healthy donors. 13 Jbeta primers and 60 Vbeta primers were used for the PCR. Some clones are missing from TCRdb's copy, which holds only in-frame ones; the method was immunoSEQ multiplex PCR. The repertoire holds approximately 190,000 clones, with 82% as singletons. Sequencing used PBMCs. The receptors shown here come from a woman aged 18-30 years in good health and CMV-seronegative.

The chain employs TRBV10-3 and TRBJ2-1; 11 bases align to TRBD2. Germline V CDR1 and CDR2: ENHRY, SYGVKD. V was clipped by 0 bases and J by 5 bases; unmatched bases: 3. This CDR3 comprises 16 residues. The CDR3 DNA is TGTGCCATCAGTGAGTCGCTAGCGGGAGGAAACAATGAGCAGTTCTTC. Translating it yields CAISESLAGGNNEQFF.

The CDR3 nucleotides are TGTGCCAGCAGTTTGCCGGGACTAGCGGGGGCCTACGAGCAGTACTTC. Its translation: CASSLPGLAGAYEQYF. The rearrangement joins TRBV28 to TRBJ2-7; TRBD2 aligns across 14 bases. This CDR3 spans 16 amino acids. With 3 bases clipped from V and 2 bases from J, the junction kept 3 bases outside the gene matches. Germline V gene data show CDR1 as MDHEN and CDR2 as SYDVKM.

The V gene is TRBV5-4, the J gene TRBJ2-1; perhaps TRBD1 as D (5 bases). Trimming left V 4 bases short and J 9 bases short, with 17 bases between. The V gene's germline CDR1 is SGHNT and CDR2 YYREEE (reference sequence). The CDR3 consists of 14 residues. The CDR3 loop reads CASSLDLGAGEQFF. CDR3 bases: TGTGCCAGCAGCCTGGACCTAGGGGCCGGTGAGCAGTTCTTC.

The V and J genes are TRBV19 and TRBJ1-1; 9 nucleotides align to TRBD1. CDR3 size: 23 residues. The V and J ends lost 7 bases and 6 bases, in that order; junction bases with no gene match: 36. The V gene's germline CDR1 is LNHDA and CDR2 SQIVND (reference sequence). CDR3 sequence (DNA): TGTGCCAGTACCTATTTTATGGGCCGCCGGGACAGGGAAGGGGAACTCGGGAGGCCTGAAGCTTTCTTT. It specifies CASTYFMGRRDREGELGRPEAFF.

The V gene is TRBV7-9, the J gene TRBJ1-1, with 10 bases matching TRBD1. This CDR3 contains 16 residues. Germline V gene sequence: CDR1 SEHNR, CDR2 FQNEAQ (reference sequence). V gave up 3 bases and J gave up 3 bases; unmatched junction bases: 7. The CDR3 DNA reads TGTGCCAGCAGCTTCCCAACCGGGACAGGGGACACTGAAGCTTTCTTT. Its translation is CASSFPTGTGDTEAFF.

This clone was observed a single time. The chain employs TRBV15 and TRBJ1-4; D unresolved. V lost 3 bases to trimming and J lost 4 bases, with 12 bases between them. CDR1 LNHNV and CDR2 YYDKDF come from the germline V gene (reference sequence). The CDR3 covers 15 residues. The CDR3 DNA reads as TGTGCCACCAGCAGCGTCACTTTCCGTAATGAAAAACTGTTTTTT. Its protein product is CATSSVTFRNEKLFF.

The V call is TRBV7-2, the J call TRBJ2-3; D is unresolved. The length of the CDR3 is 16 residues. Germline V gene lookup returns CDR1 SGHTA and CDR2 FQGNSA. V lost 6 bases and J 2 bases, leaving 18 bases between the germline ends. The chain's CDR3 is CASRPPTLPATDTQYF. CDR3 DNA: TGTGCCAGCAGACCTCCGACACTTCCCGCCACAGATACGCAGTATTTT.

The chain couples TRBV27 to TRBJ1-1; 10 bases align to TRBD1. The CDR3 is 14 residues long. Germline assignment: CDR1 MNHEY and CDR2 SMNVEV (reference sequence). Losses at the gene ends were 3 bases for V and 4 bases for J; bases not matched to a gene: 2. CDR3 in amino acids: CASSFGTGVTEAFF. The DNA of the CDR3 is TGTGCCAGCAGTTTTGGGACAGGGGTCACTGAAGCTTTCTTT.

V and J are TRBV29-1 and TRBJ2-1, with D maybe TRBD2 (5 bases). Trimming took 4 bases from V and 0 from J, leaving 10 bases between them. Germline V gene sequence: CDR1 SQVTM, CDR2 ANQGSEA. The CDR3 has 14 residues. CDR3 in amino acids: CSVGAGSSYNEQFF. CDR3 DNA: TGCAGCGTTGGGGCGGGTAGCTCCTACAATGAGCAGTTCTTC.

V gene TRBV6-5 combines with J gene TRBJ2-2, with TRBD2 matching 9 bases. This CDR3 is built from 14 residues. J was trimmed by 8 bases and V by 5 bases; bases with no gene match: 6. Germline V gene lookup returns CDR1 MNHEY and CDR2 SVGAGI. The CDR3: CASSVAGGPGELFF. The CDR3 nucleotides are TGTGCCAGCAGTGTCGCGGGAGGGCCTGGGGAGCTGTTTTTT.

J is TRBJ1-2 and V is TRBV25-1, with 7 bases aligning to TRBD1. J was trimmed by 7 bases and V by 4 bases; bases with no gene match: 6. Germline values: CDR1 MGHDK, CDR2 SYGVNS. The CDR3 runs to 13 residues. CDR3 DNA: TGTGCCAGCAGTGTGCGCAGGGGGTCTGGCTACACCTTC. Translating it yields CASSVRRGSGYTF.

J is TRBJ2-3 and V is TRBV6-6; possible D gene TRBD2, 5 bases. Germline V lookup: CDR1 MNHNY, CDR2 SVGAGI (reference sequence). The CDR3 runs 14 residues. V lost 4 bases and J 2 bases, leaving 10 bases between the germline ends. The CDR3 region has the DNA TGTGCCAGCAGTTTTCTAGCCAACACAGATACGCAGTATTTT. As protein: CASSFLANTDTQYF.

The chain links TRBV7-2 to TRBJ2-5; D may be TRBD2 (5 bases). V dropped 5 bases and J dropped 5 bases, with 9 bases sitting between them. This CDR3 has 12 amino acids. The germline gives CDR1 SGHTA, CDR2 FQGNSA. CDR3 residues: CASSPPGETQYF. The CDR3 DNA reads TGTGCCAGCAGCCCCCCGGGGGAGACCCAGTACTTC.

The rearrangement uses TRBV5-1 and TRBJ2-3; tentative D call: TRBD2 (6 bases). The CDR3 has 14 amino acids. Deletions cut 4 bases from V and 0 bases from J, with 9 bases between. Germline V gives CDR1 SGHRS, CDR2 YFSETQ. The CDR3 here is CASSQSGSTDTQYF. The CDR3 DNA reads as TGCGCCAGCAGCCAAAGCGGGAGCACAGATACGCAGTATTTT.

CDR3 DNA sequence: TGTGCCAGCAGCTTAGCAGACGGAGCGGGGGACAATGAGCAGTTCTTC. Translating gives CASSLADGAGDNEQFF. This chain uses TRBV7-9 with TRBJ2-1; 8 bases are shared with TRBD2. CDR1 is SEHNR, CDR2 FQNEAQ, per germline (reference sequence). Unmatched junction bases numbered 6, after V lost 0 bases and J lost 5 bases. The length of the CDR3 is 16 residues.

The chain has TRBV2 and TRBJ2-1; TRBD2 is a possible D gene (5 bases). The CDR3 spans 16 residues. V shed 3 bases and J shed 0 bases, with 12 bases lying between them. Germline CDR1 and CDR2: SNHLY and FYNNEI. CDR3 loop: CASSDPLAGSYNEQFF. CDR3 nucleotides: TGTGCCAGCAGTGATCCCCTAGCAGGCTCCTACAATGAGCAGTTCTTC.

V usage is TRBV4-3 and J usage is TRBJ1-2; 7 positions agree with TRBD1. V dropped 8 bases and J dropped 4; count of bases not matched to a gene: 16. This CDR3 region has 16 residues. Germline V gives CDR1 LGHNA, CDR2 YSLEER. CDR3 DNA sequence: TGCGCCAGCCGCCCGAAGGGGACCGACAGGGCCTATGGCTACACCTTC. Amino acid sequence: CASRPKGTDRAYGYTF.

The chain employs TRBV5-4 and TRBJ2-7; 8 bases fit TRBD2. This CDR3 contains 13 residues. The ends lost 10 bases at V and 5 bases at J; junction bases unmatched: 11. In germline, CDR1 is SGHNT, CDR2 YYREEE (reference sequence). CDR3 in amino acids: CAGALAGGDEQYF. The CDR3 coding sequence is TGTGCCGGAGCTTTGGCGGGGGGAGACGAGCAGTACTTC.

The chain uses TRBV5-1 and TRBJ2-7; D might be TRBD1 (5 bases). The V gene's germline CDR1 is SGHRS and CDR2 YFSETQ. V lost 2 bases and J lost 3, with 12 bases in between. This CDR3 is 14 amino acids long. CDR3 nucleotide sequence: TGCGCCAGCAGCTTCGGGCAGGGTTACTACGAGCAGTACTTC. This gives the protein CASSFGQGYYEQYF. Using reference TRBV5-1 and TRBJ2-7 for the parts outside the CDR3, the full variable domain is KAGVTQTPRYLIKTRGQQVTLSCSPISGHRSVSWYQQTPGQGLQFLFEYFSETQRNKGNFPGRFSGRQFSNSRSEMNVSTLELGDSALYLCASSFGQGYYEQYFGPGTRLTVT.

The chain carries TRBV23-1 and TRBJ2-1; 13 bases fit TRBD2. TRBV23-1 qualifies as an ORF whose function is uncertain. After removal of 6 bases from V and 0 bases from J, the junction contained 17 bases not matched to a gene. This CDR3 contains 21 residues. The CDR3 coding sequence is TGCGCCAGCAGCCCCCGCCGGGAGGGACTAGCGGGATTCTACTCCTACAATGAGCAGTTCTTC. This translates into CASSPRREGLAGFYSYNEQFF.

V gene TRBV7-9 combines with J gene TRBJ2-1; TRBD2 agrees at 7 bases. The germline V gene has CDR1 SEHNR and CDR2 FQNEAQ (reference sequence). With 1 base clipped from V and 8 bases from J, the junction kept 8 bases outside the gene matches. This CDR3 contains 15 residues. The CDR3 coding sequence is TGTGCCAGCAGCTTAGGAGCGGGAAGTAATGATGAGCAGTTCTTC. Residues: CASSLGAGSNDEQFF. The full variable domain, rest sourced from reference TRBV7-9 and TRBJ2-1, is DTGVSQNPRHKITKRGQNVTFRCDPISEHNRLYWYRQTLGQGPEFLTYFQNEAQLEKSRLLSDRFSAERPKGSFSTLEIQRTEQGDSAMYLCASSLGAGSNDEQFFGPGTRLTVL.

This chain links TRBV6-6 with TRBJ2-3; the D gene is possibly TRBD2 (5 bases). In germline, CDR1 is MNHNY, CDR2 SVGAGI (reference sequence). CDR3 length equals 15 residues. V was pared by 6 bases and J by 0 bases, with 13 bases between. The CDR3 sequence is CASSPRDSSTDTQYF. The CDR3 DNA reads TGTGCCAGCAGCCCCCGGGATTCTAGCACAGATACGCAGTATTTT.

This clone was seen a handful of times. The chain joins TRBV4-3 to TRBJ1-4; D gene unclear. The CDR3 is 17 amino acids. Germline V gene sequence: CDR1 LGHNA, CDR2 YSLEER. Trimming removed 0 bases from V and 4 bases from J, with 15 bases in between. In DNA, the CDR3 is TGCGCCAGCAGCCAAGATAGTGTTCCGCTGTTTAATGAAAAACTGTTTTTT. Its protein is CASSQDSVPLFNEKLFF.

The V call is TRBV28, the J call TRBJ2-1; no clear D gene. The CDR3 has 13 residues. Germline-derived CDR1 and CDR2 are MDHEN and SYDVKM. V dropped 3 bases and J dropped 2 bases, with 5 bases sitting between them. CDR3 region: CASSLLAYNEQFF. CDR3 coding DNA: TGTGCCAGCAGTTTGCTAGCCTACAATGAGCAGTTCTTC. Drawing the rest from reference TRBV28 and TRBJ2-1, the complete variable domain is DVKVTQSSRYLVKRTGEKVFLECVQDMDHENMFWYRQDPGLGLRLIYFSYDVKMKEKGDIPEGYSVSREKKERFSLILESASTNQTSMYLCASSLLAYNEQFFGPGTRLTVL.

CDR3 in DNA: TGCGCCAGCAGCCAAGATAAAGGGAACAGGGAGACCCAGTACTTC. Translation: CASSQDKGNRETQYF. V and J are TRBV4-3 and TRBJ2-5; possibly TRBD1 for D (5 bases). The V end was cut by 0 bases, the J end by 5 bases, with 13 bases between. Per germline, CDR1 LGHNA and CDR2 YSLEER. The CDR3 is 15 amino acids.

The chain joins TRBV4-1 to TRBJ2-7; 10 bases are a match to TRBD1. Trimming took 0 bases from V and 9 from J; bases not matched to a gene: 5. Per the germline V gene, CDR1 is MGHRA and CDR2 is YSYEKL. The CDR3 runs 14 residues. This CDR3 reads CASSQEDRGRGQYV. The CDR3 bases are TGCGCCAGCAGCCAAGAAGACAGGGGGCGTGGGCAGTACGTC.

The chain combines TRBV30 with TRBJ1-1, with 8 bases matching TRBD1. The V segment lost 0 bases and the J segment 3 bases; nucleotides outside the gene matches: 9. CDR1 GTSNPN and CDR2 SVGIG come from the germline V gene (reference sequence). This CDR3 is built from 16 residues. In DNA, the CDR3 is TGTGCCTGGAGTGTACCGGCCAGGGGGCGCGACACTGAAGCTTTCTTT. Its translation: CAWSVPARGRDTEAFF.

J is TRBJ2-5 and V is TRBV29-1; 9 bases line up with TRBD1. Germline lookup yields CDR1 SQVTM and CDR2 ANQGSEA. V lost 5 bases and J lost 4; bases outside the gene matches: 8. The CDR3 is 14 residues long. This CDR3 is CSVLTGGRGETQYF. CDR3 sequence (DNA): TGCAGCGTTCTCACAGGGGGCCGAGGAGAGACCCAGTACTTC. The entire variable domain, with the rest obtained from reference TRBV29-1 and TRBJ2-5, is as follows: SAVISQKPSRDICQRGTSLTIQCQVDSQVTMMFWYRQQPGQSLTLIATANQGSEATYESGFVIDKFPISRPNLTFSTLTVSNMSPEDSSIYLCSVLTGGRGETQYFGPGTRLLVL.

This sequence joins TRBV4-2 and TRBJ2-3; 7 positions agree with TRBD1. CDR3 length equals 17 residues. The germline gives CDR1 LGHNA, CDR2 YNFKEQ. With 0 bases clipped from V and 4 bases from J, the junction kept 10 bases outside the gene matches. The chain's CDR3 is CASSQDSRQGMPDTQYF. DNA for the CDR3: TGTGCCAGCAGCCAAGATTCACGACAGGGCATGCCAGATACGCAGTATTTT.

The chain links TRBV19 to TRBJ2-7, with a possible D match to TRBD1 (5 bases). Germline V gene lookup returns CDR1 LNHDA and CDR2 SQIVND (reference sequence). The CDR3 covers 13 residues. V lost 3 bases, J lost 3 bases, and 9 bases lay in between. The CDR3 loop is CASSMDRGYEQYF. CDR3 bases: TGTGCCAGTAGTATGGATAGGGGCTACGAGCAGTACTTC.

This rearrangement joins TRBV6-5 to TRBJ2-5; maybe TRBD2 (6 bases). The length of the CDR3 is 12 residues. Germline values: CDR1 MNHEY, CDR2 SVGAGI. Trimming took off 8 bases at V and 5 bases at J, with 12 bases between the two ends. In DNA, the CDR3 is TGTGCCAGCTCTAGCGTGACGGAGACCCAGTACTTC. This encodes CASSSVTETQYF.

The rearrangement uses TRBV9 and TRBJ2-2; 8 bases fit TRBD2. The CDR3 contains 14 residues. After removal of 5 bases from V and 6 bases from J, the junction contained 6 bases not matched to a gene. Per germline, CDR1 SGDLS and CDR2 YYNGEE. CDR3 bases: TGTGCCAGCAGGAGCGGGAGAGGGGCCGGGGAGCTGTTTTTT. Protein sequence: CASRSGRGAGELFF.